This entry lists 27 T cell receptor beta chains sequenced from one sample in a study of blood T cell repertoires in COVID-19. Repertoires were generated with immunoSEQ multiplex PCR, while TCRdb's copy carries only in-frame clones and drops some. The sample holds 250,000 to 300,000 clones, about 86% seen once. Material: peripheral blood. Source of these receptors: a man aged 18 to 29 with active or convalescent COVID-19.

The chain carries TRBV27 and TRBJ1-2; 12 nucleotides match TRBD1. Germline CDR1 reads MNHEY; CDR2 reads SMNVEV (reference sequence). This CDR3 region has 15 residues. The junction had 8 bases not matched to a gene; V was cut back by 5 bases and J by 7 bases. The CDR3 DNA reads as TGTGCCAGCAGTGCCGTGGGACAGGGGGCGGGTGGCTACACCTTC. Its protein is CASSAVGQGAGGYTF.

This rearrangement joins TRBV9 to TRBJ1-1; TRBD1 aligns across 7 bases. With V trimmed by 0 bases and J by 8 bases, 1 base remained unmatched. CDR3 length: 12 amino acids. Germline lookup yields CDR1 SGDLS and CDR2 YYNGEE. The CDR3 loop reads CASSVEGQEAFF. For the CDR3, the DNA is TGTGCCAGCAGCGTAGAGGGACAGGAAGCTTTCTTT.

CDR3 residues: CATSAATDTQYF. DNA for the CDR3: TGTGCCACATCCGCCGCGACAGATACGCAGTATTTT. The V call is TRBV24-1, the J call TRBJ2-3; D unclear. V shed 10 bases and J shed 3 bases, with 10 bases lying between them. In germline, CDR1 is KGHDR, CDR2 SFDVKD. The CDR3 is 12 residues long.

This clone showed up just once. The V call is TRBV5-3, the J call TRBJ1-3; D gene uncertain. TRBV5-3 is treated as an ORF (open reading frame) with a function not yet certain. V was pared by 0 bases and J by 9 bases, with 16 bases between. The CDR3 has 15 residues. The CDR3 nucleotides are TGTGCCAGAAGCTTGGGGGAGGGCCAGTGGGGCACCATATATTTT. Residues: CARSLGEGQWGTIYF.

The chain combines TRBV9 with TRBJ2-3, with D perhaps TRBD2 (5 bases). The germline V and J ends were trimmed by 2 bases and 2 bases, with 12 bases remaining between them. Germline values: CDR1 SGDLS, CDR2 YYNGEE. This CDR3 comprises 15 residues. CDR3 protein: CASSVSDSLTDTQYF. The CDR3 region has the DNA TGTGCCAGCAGCGTTTCGGACTCCCTCACAGATACGCAGTATTTT. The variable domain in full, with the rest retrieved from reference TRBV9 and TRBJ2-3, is DSGVTQTPKHLITATGQRVTLRCSPRSGDLSVYWYQQSLDQGLQFLIQYYNGEERAKGNILERFSAQQFPDLHSELNLSSLELGDSALYFCASSVSDSLTDTQYFGPGTRLTVL.

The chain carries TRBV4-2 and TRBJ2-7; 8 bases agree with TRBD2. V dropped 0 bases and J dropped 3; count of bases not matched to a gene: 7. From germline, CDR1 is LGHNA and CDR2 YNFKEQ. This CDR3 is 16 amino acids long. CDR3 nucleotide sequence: TGTGCCAGCAGCCAAGACTCAAGCGGGAGAAACTACGAGCAGTACTTC. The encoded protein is CASSQDSSGRNYEQYF.

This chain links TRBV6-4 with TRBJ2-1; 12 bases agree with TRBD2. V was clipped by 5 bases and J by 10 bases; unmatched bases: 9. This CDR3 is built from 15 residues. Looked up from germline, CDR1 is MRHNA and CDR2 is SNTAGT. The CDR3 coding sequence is TGTGCCAGCAGTCCTTGGACTAGCGGGGCAAGCGAGCAGTTCTTC. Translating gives CASSPWTSGASEQFF.

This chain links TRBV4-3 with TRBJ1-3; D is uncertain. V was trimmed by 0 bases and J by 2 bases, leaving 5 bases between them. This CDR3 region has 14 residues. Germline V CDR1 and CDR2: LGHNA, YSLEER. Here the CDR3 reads CASSQEAAGNTIYF. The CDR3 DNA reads TGCGCCAGCAGCCAAGAGGCAGCTGGAAACACCATATATTTT.

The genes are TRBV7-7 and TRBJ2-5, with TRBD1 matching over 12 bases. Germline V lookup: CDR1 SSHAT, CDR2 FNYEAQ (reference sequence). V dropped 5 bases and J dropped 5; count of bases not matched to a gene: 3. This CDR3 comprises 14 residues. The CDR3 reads CASSPGQGAETQYF. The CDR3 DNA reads TGTGCCAGCAGCCCGGGACAGGGGGCTGAGACCCAGTACTTC.

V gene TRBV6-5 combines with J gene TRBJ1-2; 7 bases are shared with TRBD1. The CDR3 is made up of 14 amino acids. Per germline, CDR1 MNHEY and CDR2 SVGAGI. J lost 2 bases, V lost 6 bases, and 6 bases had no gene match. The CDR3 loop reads CASRWDSSNYGYTF. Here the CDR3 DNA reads TGTGCCAGCAGATGGGACAGCTCAAACTATGGCTACACCTTC.

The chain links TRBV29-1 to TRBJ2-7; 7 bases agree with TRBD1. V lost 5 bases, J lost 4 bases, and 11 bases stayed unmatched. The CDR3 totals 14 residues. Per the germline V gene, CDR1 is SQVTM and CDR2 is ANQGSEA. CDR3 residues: CSVFGKTGSYEQYF. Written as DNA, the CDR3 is TGCAGCGTTTTCGGAAAGACAGGGTCATACGAGCAGTACTTC.

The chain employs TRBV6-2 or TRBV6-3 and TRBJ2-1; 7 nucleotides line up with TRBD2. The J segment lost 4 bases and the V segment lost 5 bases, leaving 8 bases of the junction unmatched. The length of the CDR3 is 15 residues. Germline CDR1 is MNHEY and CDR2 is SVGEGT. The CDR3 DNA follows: TGTGCCAGCAGTCCCATTGGCGGGGGTTACAATGAGCAGTTCTTC. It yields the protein CASSPIGGGYNEQFF.

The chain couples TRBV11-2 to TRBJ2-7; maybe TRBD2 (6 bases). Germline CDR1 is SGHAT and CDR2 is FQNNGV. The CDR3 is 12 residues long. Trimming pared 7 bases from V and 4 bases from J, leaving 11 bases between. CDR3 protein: CASTTGRYEQYF. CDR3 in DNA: TGTGCCAGCACCACCGGGAGATACGAGCAGTACTTC. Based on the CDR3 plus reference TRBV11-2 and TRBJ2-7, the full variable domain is EAGVAQSPRYKIIEKRQSVAFWCNPISGHATLYWYQQILGQGPKLLIQFQNNGVVDDSQLPKDRFSAERLKGVDSTLKIQPAKLEDSAVYLCASTTGRYEQYFGPGTRLTVT.

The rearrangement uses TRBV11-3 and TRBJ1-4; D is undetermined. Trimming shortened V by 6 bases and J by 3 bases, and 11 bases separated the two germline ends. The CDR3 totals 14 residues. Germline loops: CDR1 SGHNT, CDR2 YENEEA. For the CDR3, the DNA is TGTGCCAGCAGTCCTGACGGAGCTAATGAAAAACTGTTTTTT. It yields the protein CASSPDGANEKLFF.

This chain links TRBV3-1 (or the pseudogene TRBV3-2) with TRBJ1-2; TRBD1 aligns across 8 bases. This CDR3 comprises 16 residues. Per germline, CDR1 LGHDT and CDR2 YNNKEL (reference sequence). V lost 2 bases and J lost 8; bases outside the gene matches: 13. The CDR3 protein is CASSQWTGSLEGGYTF. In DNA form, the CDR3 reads TGTGCCAGCAGCCAATGGACAGGGAGCCTGGAAGGGGGCTACACCTTC.

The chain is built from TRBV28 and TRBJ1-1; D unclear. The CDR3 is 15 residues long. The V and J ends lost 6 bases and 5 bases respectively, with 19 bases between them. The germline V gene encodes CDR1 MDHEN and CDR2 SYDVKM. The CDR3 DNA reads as TGTGCCAGCAGCCTTCTCTGGGAGTTAAAGACTGAAGCTTTCTTT. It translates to CASSLLWELKTEAFF.

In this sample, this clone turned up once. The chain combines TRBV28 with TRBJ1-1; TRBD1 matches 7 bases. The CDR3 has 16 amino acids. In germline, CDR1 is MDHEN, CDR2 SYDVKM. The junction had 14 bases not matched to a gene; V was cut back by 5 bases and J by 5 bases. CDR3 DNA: TGTGCCAGCAGTCTGATTAGACAGGGCGTGGAAACTGAAGCTTTCTTT. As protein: CASSLIRQGVETEAFF.

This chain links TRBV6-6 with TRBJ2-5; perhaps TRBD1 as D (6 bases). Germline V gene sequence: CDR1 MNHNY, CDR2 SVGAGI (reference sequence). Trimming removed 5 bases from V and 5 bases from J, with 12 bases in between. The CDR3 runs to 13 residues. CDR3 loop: CASSPGTPETQYF. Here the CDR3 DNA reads TGTGCCAGCAGTCCCGGGACACCTGAGACCCAGTACTTC.

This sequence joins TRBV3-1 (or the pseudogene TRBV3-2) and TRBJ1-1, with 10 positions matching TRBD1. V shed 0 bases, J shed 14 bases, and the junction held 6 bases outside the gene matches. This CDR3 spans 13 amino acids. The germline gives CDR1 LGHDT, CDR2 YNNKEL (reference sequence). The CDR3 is CASSQEGDRGHFF. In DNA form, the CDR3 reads TGTGCCAGCAGCCAAGAGGGTGACAGGGGGCACTTCTTT.

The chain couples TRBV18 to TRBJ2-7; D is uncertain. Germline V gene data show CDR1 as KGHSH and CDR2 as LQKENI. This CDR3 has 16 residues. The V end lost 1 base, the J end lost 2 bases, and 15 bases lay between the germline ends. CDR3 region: CASSPRIDKFPYEQYF. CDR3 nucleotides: TGTGCCAGCTCACCACGGATAGACAAGTTCCCCTACGAGCAGTACTTC.

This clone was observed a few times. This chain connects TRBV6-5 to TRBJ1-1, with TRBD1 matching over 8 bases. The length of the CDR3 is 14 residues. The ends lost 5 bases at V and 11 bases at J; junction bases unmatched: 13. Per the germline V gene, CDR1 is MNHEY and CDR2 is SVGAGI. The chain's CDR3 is CASSHADRAGGAFF. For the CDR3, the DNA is TGTGCCAGCAGTCACGCGGACAGGGCCGGTGGGGCTTTCTTT.

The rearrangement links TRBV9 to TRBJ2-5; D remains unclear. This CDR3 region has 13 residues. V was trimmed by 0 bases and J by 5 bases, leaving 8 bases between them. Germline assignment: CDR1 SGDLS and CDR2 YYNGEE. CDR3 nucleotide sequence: TGTGCCAGCAGCGTAGTCGCCGGTGAGACCCAGTACTTC. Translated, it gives CASSVVAGETQYF.

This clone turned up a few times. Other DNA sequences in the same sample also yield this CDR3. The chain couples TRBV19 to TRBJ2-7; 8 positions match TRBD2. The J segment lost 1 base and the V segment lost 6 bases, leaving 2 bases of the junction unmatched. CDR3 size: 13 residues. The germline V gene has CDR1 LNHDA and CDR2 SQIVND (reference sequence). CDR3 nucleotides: TGTGCCAGTAGCCCGGGGGGGTCCTACGAGCAGTACTTC. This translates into CASSPGGSYEQYF.

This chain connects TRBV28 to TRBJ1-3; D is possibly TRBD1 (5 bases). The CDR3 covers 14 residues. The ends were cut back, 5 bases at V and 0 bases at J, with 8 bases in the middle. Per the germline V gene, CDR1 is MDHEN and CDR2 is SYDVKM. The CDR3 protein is CASSPGFSGNTIYF. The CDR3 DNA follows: TGTGCCAGCAGTCCAGGGTTCTCTGGAAACACCATATATTTT.

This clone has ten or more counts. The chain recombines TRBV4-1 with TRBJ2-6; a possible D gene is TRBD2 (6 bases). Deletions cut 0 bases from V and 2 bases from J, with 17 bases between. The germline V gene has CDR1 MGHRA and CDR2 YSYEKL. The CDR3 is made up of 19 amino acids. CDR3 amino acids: CASSQDRNSGEAGANVLTF. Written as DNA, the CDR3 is TGCGCCAGCAGCCAAGATCGGAATAGCGGAGAGGCTGGGGCCAACGTCCTGACTTTC.

The CDR3 loop is CASSESGGANTQYF. DNA of the CDR3: TGTGCCAGCAGTGAGAGCGGGGGGGCAAATACGCAGTATTTT. This chain uses TRBV6-4 with TRBJ2-3, with 10 bases fitting TRBD2. This CDR3 is 14 amino acids long. Germline loops: CDR1 MRHNA, CDR2 SNTAGT. J gave up 7 bases and V 3 bases, and 4 bases lay outside the gene matches.

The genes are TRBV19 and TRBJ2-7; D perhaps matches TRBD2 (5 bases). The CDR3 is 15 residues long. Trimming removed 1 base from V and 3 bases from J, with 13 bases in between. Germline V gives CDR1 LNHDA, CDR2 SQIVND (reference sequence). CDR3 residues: CASSIGAGRIYEQYF. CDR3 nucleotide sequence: TGTGCCAGTAGTATAGGGGCGGGCCGTATCTACGAGCAGTACTTC.